Below, 6 T cell receptor beta chains from the same sample are listed, as sequenced in a study of T cells in Graves' hyperthyroidism and ophthalmopathy. TCR beta CDR3 regions were amplified from RNA transcripts. A set of HTBI primers served as the primers for a first-round RT-PCR of the TCR CDR3. MiXCR, applied by TCRdb to the multiplex PCR reads, yields one record per CDR3 protein. The sample gives 700,000 to 850,000 distinct CDR3 sequences, 35% of which show up once; roughly 31% is in the top ten. Sequencing was carried out using blood. The receptor source for this set is a woman aged 40 to 50 with Graves' hyperthyroidism.

J is TRBJ2-2 and V is TRBV5-6; 9 bases map to TRBD1. The CDR3 covers 14 residues. V lost 0 bases and J lost 7; bases outside the gene matches: 1. Germline V CDR1 and CDR2: SGHDT, YYEEEE. CDR3 in amino acids: CASSLDRGLGELFF. The CDR3 DNA reads as TGTGCCAGCAGCTTGGACAGGGGGCTCGGGGAGCTGTTTTTT.

This clonotype was found many times. The chain recombines TRBV2 with TRBJ1-3; D gene unclear. This CDR3 has 13 amino acids. Trimming removed 9 bases from V and 0 bases from J, with 9 bases in between. CDR1 and CDR2 from the germline V gene are SNHLY and FYNNEI. For the CDR3, the DNA is TGTGCCAGGTCGGGGTTCTCTGGAAACACCATATATTTT. Translated, it gives CARSGFSGNTIYF.

The CDR3 bases are TGTGCCATCGCCAACCGGGACAGGGGTAGTGAGCAGTACTTC. Encoded protein: CAIANRDRGSEQYF. The J gene is TRBJ2-7, the V gene TRBV2, with 10 bases identical to TRBD1. Germline CDR1 and CDR2: SNHLY and FYNNEI. Trimming at V came to 10 bases and at J to 7 bases, leaving 13 bases not matched to a gene. The CDR3 contains 14 residues.

The rearrangement joins TRBV7-9 to TRBJ1-2; D is uncertain. The germline CDR1 and CDR2 sequences are SEHNR and FQNEAQ (reference sequence). Trimming left V 1 base short and J 4 bases short, with 10 bases between. CDR3 size: 14 residues. As DNA, the CDR3 is TGTGCCAGCAGCTTAGGCGCAGCGATCTATGGCTACACCTTC. It codes for CASSLGAAIYGYTF.

This sequence joins TRBV5-8 and TRBJ1-5, with TRBD1 as a possible D gene (5 bases). The CDR3 is made up of 15 amino acids. CDR1 SGHTS and CDR2 YDEGEE come from the germline V gene. V shed 4 bases and J shed 6 bases, with 17 bases lying between them. CDR3 bases: TGTGCCAGCAGCCGGAAGGGGTTTGAGAGTCAGCCCCAGCATTTT. This sequence encodes CASSRKGFESQPQHF.

This rearrangement joins TRBV19 to TRBJ1-1, with D tentatively TRBD1 (6 bases). V was shortened by 0 bases and J by 5 bases, with 13 bases between the two germline ends. This CDR3 comprises 15 residues. Germline V gene data show CDR1 as LNHDA and CDR2 as SQIVND (reference sequence). The CDR3 is CASSIDLRGATEAFF. CDR3 in DNA: TGTGCCAGTAGTATAGATCTACGGGGGGCGACTGAAGCTTTCTTT.